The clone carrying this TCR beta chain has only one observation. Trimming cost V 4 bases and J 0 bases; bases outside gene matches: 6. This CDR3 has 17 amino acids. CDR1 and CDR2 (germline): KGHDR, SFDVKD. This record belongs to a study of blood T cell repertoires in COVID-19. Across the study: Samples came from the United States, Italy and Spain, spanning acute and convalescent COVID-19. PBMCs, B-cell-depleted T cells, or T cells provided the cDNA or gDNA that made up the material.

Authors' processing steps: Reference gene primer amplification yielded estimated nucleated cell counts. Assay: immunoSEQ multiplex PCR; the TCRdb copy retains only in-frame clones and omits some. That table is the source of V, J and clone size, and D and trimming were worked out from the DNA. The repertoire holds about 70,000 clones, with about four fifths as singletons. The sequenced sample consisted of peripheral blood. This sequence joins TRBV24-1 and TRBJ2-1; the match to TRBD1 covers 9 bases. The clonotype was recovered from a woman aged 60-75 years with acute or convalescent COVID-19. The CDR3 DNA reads TGTGCCACCAGTGACCGTGGGACAGGGAGCTCCTACAATGAGCAGTTCTTC. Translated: CATSDRGTGSSYNEQFF.